These 30 T cell receptor beta chains were all obtained from the same sample, sequenced in a study of cytomegalovirus exposure and HLA in healthy donors. Vbeta (60) and Jbeta (13) primers were used in the PCR. The assay was immunoSEQ multiplex PCR, and TCRdb's table has in-frame clones only and misses some. This sample contains about 130,000 clones. What was sequenced was PBMCs. The receptor set was obtained from a man aged 25-40 years in good health and CMV-seronegative.

The chain carries TRBV4-1 and TRBJ2-5, with 11 nucleotides matching TRBD2. The J call is in doubt because the DNA end fits TRBJ2-7 better. This CDR3 has 19 residues. The V gene's germline CDR1 is MGHRA and CDR2 YSYEKL. This CDR3 is CASSQDTASGRTRIYEQYF. CDR3 sequence (DNA): TGCGCCAGCAGCCAAGATACGGCTAGCGGGAGGACCCGGATCTACGAGCAGTACTTC.

The rearrangement joins TRBV6-1 to TRBJ1-1; 12 bases agree with TRBD1. The CDR3 contains 16 residues. The ends lost 2 bases at V and 10 bases at J; junction bases unmatched: 11. Germline V gene lookup returns CDR1 MNHNS and CDR2 SASEGT. CDR3 protein: CASSERPGQGASRAFF. The CDR3 nucleotides are TGTGCCAGCAGTGAAAGACCGGGACAGGGGGCTTCACGAGCTTTCTTT.

The V gene is TRBV10-3, the J gene TRBJ1-2; TRBD1 matches at 7 bases. There are 15 residues in the CDR3. With 0 bases clipped from V and 2 bases from J, the junction kept 3 bases outside the gene matches. Germline V gives CDR1 ENHRY, CDR2 SYGVKD. DNA for the CDR3: TGTGCCATCAGTGAGTCGACAGGGTTAAACTATGGCTACACCTTC. It is translated as CAISESTGLNYGYTF.

The chain recombines TRBV28 with TRBJ1-1, with D uncertain. The V and J ends lost 6 bases and 7 bases respectively, with 15 bases between them. Germline lookup yields CDR1 MDHEN and CDR2 SYDVKM. There are 13 residues in the CDR3. In DNA form, the CDR3 reads TGTGCCAGCAGCTCGATGGGCAAGCTTGAAGCTTTCTTT. This encodes CASSSMGKLEAFF.

The rearrangement uses TRBV5-1 and TRBJ1-6; D gene uncertain. CDR1 and CDR2 (germline): SGHRS, YFSETQ. V gave up 3 bases and J gave up 0 bases, with 7 bases separating them. CDR3 length equals 15 residues. As DNA, the CDR3 is TGCGCCAGCAGCTCTTCGGGCTCCTATAATTCACCCCTCCACTTT. It encodes CASSSSGSYNSPLHF.

The chain carries TRBV11-2 and TRBJ1-1; D ambiguous. Germline V gives CDR1 SGHAT, CDR2 FQNNGV. The germline V and J ends were trimmed by 5 bases and 1 base, with 20 bases remaining between them. The CDR3 has 17 residues. DNA of the CDR3: TGTGCCAGCAGCCTAAGCATATTTCTCCCTCAGAACACTGAAGCTTTCTTT. Translated: CASSLSIFLPQNTEAFF. Variable domain in full (rest from reference TRBV11-2 and TRBJ1-1): EAGVAQSPRYKIIEKRQSVAFWCNPISGHATLYWYQQILGQGPKLLIQFQNNGVVDDSQLPKDRFSAERLKGVDSTLKIQPAKLEDSAVYLCASSLSIFLPQNTEAFFGQGTRLTVV.

The V gene is TRBV4-2, the J gene TRBJ1-5; the D is unclear. Trimming left V 1 base short and J 7 bases short, with 11 bases between. CDR1 and CDR2 from the germline V gene are LGHNA and YNFKEQ. The CDR3 is 14 residues long. CDR3 region: CASSQVPSGQPQHF. For the CDR3, the DNA is TGTGCCAGCAGCCAAGTTCCGTCGGGGCAGCCCCAGCATTTT.

The chain recombines TRBV9 with TRBJ2-2; 11 nucleotides align to TRBD2. V lost 4 bases, J lost 3 bases, and 5 bases stayed unmatched. The CDR3 covers 16 residues. Germline CDR1 reads SGDLS; CDR2 reads YYNGEE. CDR3 DNA sequence: TGTGCCAGCAGCCCGACTAGCGGGACGGACACCGGGGAGCTGTTTTTT. This gives the protein CASSPTSGTDTGELFF.

The chain joins TRBV15 to TRBJ2-7; a weak D match, TRBD1 (6 bases). Germline CDR1 is LNHNV and CDR2 is YYDKDF (reference sequence). V was cut by 0 bases and J by 3 bases, with 12 bases left in between. This CDR3 is built from 15 residues. The CDR3 here is CATSRDFRTDYEQYF. The CDR3, as DNA: TGTGCCACCAGCAGAGATTTCCGGACAGACTACGAGCAGTACTTC. Combining the CDR3 with reference TRBV15 and TRBJ2-7 gives the whole variable domain DAMVIQNPRYQVTQFGKPVTLSCSQTLNHNVMYWYQQKSSQAPKLLFHYYDKDFNNEADTPDNFQSRRPNTSFCFLDIRSPGLGDTAMYLCATSRDFRTDYEQYFGPGTRLTVT.

The chain links TRBV11-2 to TRBJ2-3, with D maybe TRBD2 (6 bases). Between the trimmed V and J ends, which lost 5 bases and 2 bases, there was a span of 20 bases. The germline CDR1 and CDR2 sequences are SGHAT and FQNNGV. CDR3 length: 17 amino acids. The CDR3 here is CASSVRGGGGLTDTQYF. The CDR3 DNA reads as TGTGCCAGCAGCGTACGAGGAGGAGGAGGGCTCACAGATACGCAGTATTTT.

The V call is TRBV5-1, the J call TRBJ2-2, with 8 bases that match TRBD2. The trim removed 3 bases at V and 2 bases at J, leaving 12 bases unmatched. CDR1 is SGHRS and CDR2 is YFSETQ in the germline V gene. The CDR3 is 18 amino acids. The CDR3 reads CASSSRPGLGKNTGELFF. The DNA of the CDR3 is TGCGCCAGCAGCTCGAGACCGGGACTAGGGAAAAACACCGGGGAGCTGTTTTTT.

The rearrangement joins TRBV10-3 to TRBJ1-2; 7 bases match TRBD1. CDR1 and CDR2 from the germline V gene are ENHRY and SYGVKD. Germline trimming cut 4 bases from V and 2 bases from J; bases unmatched to any gene: 4. The CDR3 has 14 amino acids. CDR3 bases: TGTGCCATCAGTGGGTCAGGGGGAAACTATGGCTACACCTTC. It yields the protein CAISGSGGNYGYTF.

The V gene is TRBV6-4, the J gene TRBJ2-4, with 9 bases that match TRBD1. Per germline, CDR1 MRHNA and CDR2 SNTAGT. Trimming cost V 0 bases and J 3 bases; bases outside gene matches: 9. The CDR3 runs 18 residues. The CDR3 is CASSDSDRGRRVKNIQYF. In DNA, the CDR3 is TGTGCCAGCAGTGACTCGGACAGGGGCAGAAGAGTCAAAAACATTCAGTACTTC.

This chain connects TRBV12-5 to TRBJ1-2; maybe TRBD1 (5 bases). Trimming pared 6 bases from V and 4 bases from J, leaving 12 bases between. CDR1 is LGHNT, CDR2 FRNRAP, per germline. The CDR3 covers 13 residues. The CDR3 loop reads CASGLTGSYGYTF. Written as DNA, the CDR3 is TGTGCTAGTGGGCTAACAGGATCCTATGGCTACACCTTC.

The V and J genes are TRBV2 and TRBJ2-3, with D tentatively TRBD2 (6 bases). The CDR3 contains 15 residues. Trimming removed 1 base at V and 0 bases at J, with 8 bases between. CDR1 SNHLY and CDR2 FYNNEI come from the germline V gene. Written as DNA, the CDR3 is TGTGCCAGCAGTGAAGGCGGGGCGAGCACAGATACGCAGTATTTT. Residues: CASSEGGASTDTQYF.

This chain links TRBV11-1 with TRBJ2-5; no reliable D call. Germline values: CDR1 SGHAT, CDR2 FQDESV (reference sequence). Trimming removed 6 bases from V and 2 bases from J, with 16 bases in between. The CDR3 extends over 15 amino acids. CDR3 nucleotides: TGTGCCAGCAGTCCAAGGTCGAGAGCGCAAGAGACCCAGTACTTC. The encoded protein is CASSPRSRAQETQYF.

The CDR3 coding sequence is TGTGCCATCACTCCGGGACAGGGCGGTCAGCCCCAGCATTTT. Translation: CAITPGQGGQPQHF. The chain employs TRBV28 and TRBJ1-5; 9 bases agree with TRBD1. The CDR3 runs to 14 residues. V trimming: 10 bases; J trimming: 6 bases; junction bases outside the gene matches: 10. Germline CDR1 MDHEN, CDR2 SYDVKM. Variable domain in full (rest from reference TRBV28 and TRBJ1-5): DVKVTQSSRYLVKRTGEKVFLECVQDMDHENMFWYRQDPGLGLRLIYFSYDVKMKEKGDIPEGYSVSREKKERFSLILESASTNQTSMYLCAITPGQGGQPQHFGDGTRLSIL.

This sequence joins TRBV30 and TRBJ1-2; unclear D gene. The CDR3 consists of 13 residues. V was pared by 1 base and J by 1 base, with 7 bases between. Per the germline V gene, CDR1 is GTSNPN and CDR2 is SVGIG (reference sequence). CDR3 amino acids: CAWSAGVNYGYTF. The CDR3 DNA follows: TGTGCCTGGAGTGCGGGAGTTAACTATGGCTACACCTTC. Complete variable domain (other parts from reference TRBV30 and TRBJ1-2): SQTIHQWPATLVQPVGSPLSLECTVEGTSNPNLYWYRQAAGRGLQLLFYSVGIGQISSEVPQNLSASRPQDRQFILSSKKLLLSDSGFYLCAWSAGVNYGYTFGSGTRLTVV.

This rearrangement joins TRBV19 to TRBJ1-1, with 8 bases identical to TRBD1. V lost 4 bases to trimming and J lost 5 bases; unmatched junction nucleotides: 6. Per germline, CDR1 LNHDA and CDR2 SQIVND (reference sequence). CDR3 length equals 14 residues. The CDR3 reads CASSTTGAGTEAFF. The DNA of the CDR3 is TGTGCCAGTAGTACGACAGGGGCGGGTACTGAAGCTTTCTTT.

The CDR3 DNA sequence: TGTGCCCTCCGCTCCTACAATGAGCAGTTCTTC. Its protein is CALRSYNEQFF. The chain recombines TRBV11-2 with TRBJ2-1, with D unresolved. V gave up 11 bases and J gave up 0 bases, with 5 bases separating them. Germline lookup yields CDR1 SGHAT and CDR2 FQNNGV. This CDR3 region has 11 residues.

The J gene is TRBJ2-1, the V gene TRBV11-3; no reliable D call. The germline V gene has CDR1 SGHNT and CDR2 YENEEA. The CDR3 runs to 12 residues. Trimming pared 5 bases from V and 10 bases from J, leaving 12 bases between. The CDR3 nucleotides are TGTGCCAGCAGCCTAACGGCGGCGGAGCAGTTCTTC. Protein product: CASSLTAAEQFF.

The chain employs TRBV7-9 and TRBJ2-7; D uncertain. CDR3 length: 12 amino acids. Trimming shortened V by 5 bases and J by 3 bases, and 8 bases separated the two germline ends. Germline values: CDR1 SEHNR, CDR2 FQNEAQ (reference sequence). The CDR3 sequence is CASSLRSYEQYF. The CDR3 bases are TGTGCCAGCAGCCTACGAAGCTACGAGCAGTACTTC.

This chain uses TRBV4-1 with TRBJ2-7, with 10 bases identical to TRBD2. CDR3 length: 17 residues. Per the germline V gene, CDR1 is MGHRA and CDR2 is YSYEKL. V lost 1 base, J lost 7 bases, and 13 bases stayed unmatched. CDR3 region: CASSQAPLAGAPGEQYF. DNA of the CDR3: TGCGCCAGCAGCCAAGCACCGCTAGCGGGAGCCCCAGGGGAGCAGTACTTC.

The V gene is TRBV14, the J gene TRBJ2-2; 10 nucleotides agree with TRBD2. This CDR3 has 18 amino acids. Germline V lookup: CDR1 SGHDN, CDR2 FVKESK. V lost 2 bases to trimming and J lost 5 bases; unmatched junction nucleotides: 11. The CDR3 sequence is CASSQLFGLAGETGELFF. The CDR3 bases are TGTGCCAGCAGCCAACTTTTCGGCCTAGCGGGAGAAACCGGGGAGCTGTTTTTT.

The chain carries TRBV5-1 and TRBJ2-2, with 10 bases lining up with TRBD2. The V gene's germline CDR1 is SGHRS and CDR2 YFSETQ. Trimming removed 0 bases from V and 4 bases from J; junction bases left unmatched: 0. The CDR3 contains 15 residues. CDR3 bases: TGCGCCAGCAGCTTGGCTAGCGGGAGCACCGGGGAGCTGTTTTTT. Amino acid sequence: CASSLASGSTGELFF.

V is TRBV4-1 and J is TRBJ1-1; D gene ambiguous. Trimming shortened V by 3 bases and J by 5 bases, and 16 bases separated the two germline ends. The CDR3 sequence is 15 residues long. Germline CDR1 reads MGHRA; CDR2 reads YSYEKL. The CDR3 here is CASSQAPGPGTEAFF. In DNA, the CDR3 is TGCGCCAGCAGCCAGGCACCGGGCCCGGGGACTGAAGCTTTCTTT.

The V gene is TRBV2, the J gene TRBJ2-3; no clear D. CDR3 length: 15 residues. Trimming took 2 bases from V and 0 from J, leaving 9 bases between them. CDR1 is SNHLY and CDR2 is FYNNEI in the germline V gene. CDR3 DNA sequence: TGTGCCAGCAGTGAAATACGCGGTAGCACAGATACGCAGTATTTT. Translation: CASSEIRGSTDTQYF.

V gene TRBV28 combines with J gene TRBJ2-3; D is perhaps TRBD2 (6 bases). Trimming removed 5 bases at V and 6 bases at J, with 18 bases between. From germline, CDR1 is MDHEN and CDR2 SYDVKM. This CDR3 is built from 15 residues. The CDR3 loop reads CASSVTTDAGDTQYF. The CDR3 nucleotides read TGTGCCAGCAGTGTGACGACAGATGCGGGGGATACGCAGTATTTT.

This chain joins TRBV28 and TRBJ1-2; D uncertain. This CDR3 is 13 amino acids long. Trimming took off 8 bases at V and 5 bases at J, with 15 bases between the two ends. CDR1 is MDHEN, CDR2 SYDVKM, per germline. The CDR3 protein is CASSPPAGYGYTF. The CDR3 region has the DNA TGTGCCAGCTCTCCACCAGCGGGGTATGGCTACACCTTC.

CDR3 sequence reads: CSVDSSGRLDEQFF. For the CDR3, the DNA is TGCAGCGTTGATTCTAGCGGGAGACTTGATGAGCAGTTCTTC. The genes are TRBV29-1 and TRBJ2-1; 10 positions match TRBD2. The CDR3 totals 14 residues. From germline, CDR1 is SQVTM and CDR2 ANQGSEA. V shed 3 bases, J shed 8 bases, and the junction held 7 bases outside the gene matches.